What follows are 21 T cell receptor beta chains derived from one specimen sequenced in a study of blood T cell repertoires in COVID-19. TCRdb's copy holds only in-frame clones and misses some; the assay was immunoSEQ multiplex PCR. Of 30,000 to 40,000 clones in the sample, roughly 75% are singletons; the top ten hold about 15%. Sequenced material: peripheral blood. These receptors were taken from a man older than 75 with active or convalescent COVID-19.

The genes are TRBV12-3 or TRBV12-4 and TRBJ1-1; TRBD1 matches 9 bases. The CDR3 is 13 residues long. With V trimmed by 4 bases and J by 6 bases, 3 bases remained unmatched. CDR3 in DNA: TGTGCCAGCAGTTCACAGGGGGCCGCTGAAGCTTTCTTT. Protein: CASSSQGAAEAFF.

The chain has TRBV7-3 and TRBJ2-2; a weak D match, TRBD1 (5 bases). V was shortened by 1 base and J by 0 bases, with 9 bases between the two germline ends. The germline gives CDR1 SGHTA, CDR2 FQGTGA. The CDR3 totals 16 residues. CDR3 bases: TGTGCCAGCAGCTTAAGGGGCGGAGCGAACACCGGGGAGCTGTTTTTT. Translation gives CASSLRGGANTGELFF.

This rearrangement joins TRBV6-1 to TRBJ1-5; 8 bases are a match to TRBD1. The CDR3 totals 14 residues. Trimming at V came to 3 bases and at J to 5 bases, leaving 3 bases not matched to a gene. CDR1 is MNHNS, CDR2 SASEGT, per germline. CDR3 nucleotide sequence: TGTGCCAGCAGTGATGCAGGGGGCGATCAGCCCCAGCATTTT. Residues: CASSDAGGDQPQHF.

The chain employs TRBV24-1 and TRBJ1-1; perhaps TRBD1 as D (6 bases). The CDR3 runs 14 residues. Per the germline V gene, CDR1 is KGHDR and CDR2 is SFDVKD. Trimming removed 6 bases from V and 4 bases from J, with 14 bases in between. The CDR3 region is CATSTGYGSTEAFF. DNA for the CDR3: TGTGCCACCAGTACAGGGTACGGTAGCACTGAAGCTTTCTTT.

The chain recombines TRBV5-6 with TRBJ1-2; possibly TRBD1 for D (6 bases). The germline CDR1 and CDR2 sequences are SGHDT and YYEEEE. The CDR3 totals 13 residues. Trimming shortened V by 1 base and J by 7 bases, and 11 bases separated the two germline ends. The CDR3 nucleotides read TGTGCCAGCAGCTTGACCAGGGGCGGTGGCTACACCTTC. Protein product: CASSLTRGGGYTF.

The chain recombines TRBV19 with TRBJ1-5; 9 bases fit TRBD1. V shed 6 bases, J shed 0 bases, and the junction held 3 bases outside the gene matches. CDR3 length: 15 amino acids. CDR1 and CDR2 from the germline V gene are LNHDA and SQIVND (reference sequence). DNA for the CDR3: TGTGCCAGTAGGGGACAGGGATTTAGCAATCAGCCCCAGCATTTT. The encoded protein is CASRGQGFSNQPQHF.

There are a few counts of this clone. J is TRBJ2-5 and V is TRBV5-5, with D possibly being TRBD2 (6 bases). This CDR3 contains 14 residues. The ends were cut back, 2 bases at V and 4 bases at J, with 12 bases in the middle. Germline CDR1 is SGHKS and CDR2 is YYEKEE (reference sequence). CDR3 protein: CASSFAGRLETQYF. In nucleotides, the CDR3 is TGTGCCAGCAGCTTTGCCGGGAGACTAGAGACCCAGTACTTC. The complete variable domain, with remaining parts taken from reference TRBV5-5 and TRBJ2-5, reads DAGVTQSPTHLIKTRGQQVTLRCSPISGHKSVSWYQQVLGQGPQFIFQYYEKEERGRGNFPDRFSARQFPNYSSELNVNALLLGDSALYLCASSFAGRLETQYFGPGTRLLVL.

V gene TRBV6-5 combines with J gene TRBJ2-1; a weak D match, TRBD2 (6 bases). The germline gives CDR1 MNHEY, CDR2 SVGAGI. Trimming cost V 2 bases and J 10 bases, with 6 bases left between them. The CDR3 is made up of 11 amino acids. CDR3 nucleotide sequence: TGTGCCAGCAGTTACCGGGGGGAGCAGTTCTTC. Its translation is CASSYRGEQFF.

The chain links TRBV20-1 to TRBJ2-3, with D maybe TRBD1 (6 bases). CDR3 length equals 12 residues. The germline gives CDR1 DFQATT, CDR2 SNEGSKA (reference sequence). V shed 3 bases and J shed 4 bases, with 8 bases lying between them. This CDR3 is CSASAGADTQYF. The CDR3, as DNA: TGCAGTGCTAGTGCAGGGGCAGATACGCAGTATTTT.

The rearrangement uses TRBV2 and TRBJ2-7; 8 bases are a match to TRBD1. This CDR3 has 12 residues. The V and J ends lost 6 bases and 5 bases, in that order; junction bases with no gene match: 3. The germline gives CDR1 SNHLY, CDR2 FYNNEI. CDR3 protein: CASRDRGHEQYF. Written as DNA, the CDR3 is TGTGCCAGCAGAGACAGGGGCCACGAGCAGTACTTC.

The chain couples TRBV2 to TRBJ1-1; TRBD1 is a possible D gene (6 bases). The CDR3 has 13 residues. Germline CDR1 SNHLY, CDR2 FYNNEI. V lost 6 bases, J lost 3 bases, and 11 bases lay in between. CDR3 nucleotides: TGTGCCAGCAGGACAGGTCCGGACACTGAAGCTTTCTTT. This codes for CASRTGPDTEAFF.

This clone was seen a single time. V gene TRBV28 combines with J gene TRBJ2-7; 9 positions agree with TRBD2. Trimming at V came to 4 bases and at J to 1 base, leaving 5 bases not matched to a gene. This CDR3 is 15 amino acids long. The germline V gene encodes CDR1 MDHEN and CDR2 SYDVKM. The CDR3, as DNA: TGTGCCAGCAGTTCTAGACTAGCGGATTCCTACGAGCAGTACTTC. Translating it yields CASSSRLADSYEQYF. Looking up the rest from reference TRBV28 and TRBJ2-7 gives the full variable domain: DVKVTQSSRYLVKRTGEKVFLECVQDMDHENMFWYRQDPGLGLRLIYFSYDVKMKEKGDIPEGYSVSREKKERFSLILESASTNQTSMYLCASSSRLADSYEQYFGPGTRLTVT.

The chain recombines TRBV27 with TRBJ2-7; D gene ambiguous. Germline CDR1 MNHEY, CDR2 SMNVEV (reference sequence). V was cut by 2 bases and J by 2 bases, with 10 bases left in between. CDR3 length: 14 amino acids. The CDR3: CASSLAPGAYEQYF. CDR3 DNA: TGTGCCAGCAGTTTAGCCCCAGGTGCCTACGAGCAGTACTTC.

The table lists this clone with a count of one. V usage is TRBV10-3 and J usage is TRBJ2-3; no clear D gene. Trimming shortened V by 2 bases and J by 10 bases, and 10 bases separated the two germline ends. From germline, CDR1 is ENHRY and CDR2 SYGVKD. The length of the CDR3 is 12 residues. CDR3 in amino acids: CAISEVGEAQYF. As DNA, the CDR3 is TGTGCCATCAGTGAGGTTGGCGAGGCGCAGTATTTT.

The chain links TRBV6-1 to TRBJ1-4, with 12 nucleotides matching TRBD1. V lost 3 bases and J lost 6; bases outside the gene matches: 2. In germline, CDR1 is MNHNS, CDR2 SASEGT. This CDR3 is built from 15 residues. The CDR3 DNA reads as TGTGCCAGCAGTGAGGGGACAGGGGGCTATGAAAAACTGTTTTTT. Translated: CASSEGTGGYEKLFF.

This clone was seen a few times. The V and J genes are TRBV7-6 and TRBJ2-1; 9 nucleotides line up with TRBD2. The germline V gene has CDR1 SGHVS and CDR2 FNYEAQ. Trimming removed 1 base from V and 9 bases from J; junction bases left unmatched: 16. The CDR3 loop spans 18 amino acids. CDR3 in DNA: TGTGCCAGCAGCTTAGAAGGTCGCGGGAGGGCGGTTGGTAGTGAGCAGTTCTTC. Its translation is CASSLEGRGRAVGSEQFF.

V gene TRBV25-1 combines with J gene TRBJ2-7, with 7 bases identical to TRBD1. Germline CDR1 MGHDK, CDR2 SYGVNS. The ends lost 1 base at V and 5 bases at J; junction bases unmatched: 14. CDR3 length equals 17 residues. CDR3 coding DNA: TGTGCCAGCAGTGAATCACAAGGGGCAGGGGGTAAGAACGAGCAGTACTTC. This codes for CASSESQGAGGKNEQYF.

This clone was counted a few times. The J gene is TRBJ1-1, the V gene TRBV6-5; TRBD1 might be the D (6 bases). Germline lookup yields CDR1 MNHEY and CDR2 SVGAGI. CDR3 length equals 14 residues. The V gene lost 5 bases and the J gene lost 0 bases, with 10 bases spanning the gap. Written as DNA, the CDR3 is TGTGCCAGCAGTCGGGGACATGTGAACACTGAAGCTTTCTTT. This codes for CASSRGHVNTEAFF.

The V gene is TRBV29-1, the J gene TRBJ1-4; possibly TRBD1 for D (5 bases). The germline V gene encodes CDR1 SQVTM and CDR2 ANQGSEA. CDR3 length: 14 amino acids. Trimming took off 1 base at V and 8 bases at J, with 14 bases between the two ends. CDR3 DNA: TGCAGCGTTGAAGTACGGGGGAACCTGGAAAAACTGTTTTTT. Translating gives CSVEVRGNLEKLFF.

The chain uses TRBV4-2 and TRBJ2-1; 9 bases are shared with TRBD2. The CDR3 is 15 amino acids. Germline loops: CDR1 LGHNA, CDR2 YNFKEQ. V lost 0 bases and J lost 10; bases outside the gene matches: 7. CDR3 DNA: TGTGCCAGCAGCCAAGATGCTAGCGGGATACCCGAGCAGTTCTTC. It is translated as CASSQDASGIPEQFF.

The chain combines TRBV27 with TRBJ2-7; 14 nucleotides align to TRBD2. The CDR3 loop spans 15 amino acids. Per the germline V gene, CDR1 is MNHEY and CDR2 is SMNVEV (reference sequence). After removal of 4 bases from V and 9 bases from J, the junction contained 8 bases not matched to a gene. This CDR3 reads CASSSPGLAGVVQYF. DNA of the CDR3: TGTGCCAGCAGTTCACCGGGACTAGCGGGAGTAGTGCAGTACTTC.